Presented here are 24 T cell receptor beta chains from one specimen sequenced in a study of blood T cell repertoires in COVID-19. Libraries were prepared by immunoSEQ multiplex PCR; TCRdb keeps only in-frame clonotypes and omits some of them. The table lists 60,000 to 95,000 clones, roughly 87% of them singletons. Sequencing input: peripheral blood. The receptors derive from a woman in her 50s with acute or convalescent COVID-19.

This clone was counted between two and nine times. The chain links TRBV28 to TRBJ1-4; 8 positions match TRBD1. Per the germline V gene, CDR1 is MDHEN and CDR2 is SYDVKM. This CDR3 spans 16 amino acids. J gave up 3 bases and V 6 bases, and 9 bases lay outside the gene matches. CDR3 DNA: TGTGCCAGCAGCGTCCCAGGGGGCGCTGCTAATGAAAAACTGTTTTTT. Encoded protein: CASSVPGGAANEKLFF.

The CDR3 spells CASSFGTAGAYEQYF. Here the CDR3 DNA reads TGTGCCAGCAGCTTCGGAACCGCGGGGGCGTACGAGCAGTACTTC. The chain combines TRBV5-6 with TRBJ2-7; TRBD2 is a possible D gene (7 bases). The CDR3 is made up of 15 amino acids. Germline V lookup: CDR1 SGHDT, CDR2 YYEEEE. V gave up 2 bases and J gave up 4 bases, with 16 bases separating them.

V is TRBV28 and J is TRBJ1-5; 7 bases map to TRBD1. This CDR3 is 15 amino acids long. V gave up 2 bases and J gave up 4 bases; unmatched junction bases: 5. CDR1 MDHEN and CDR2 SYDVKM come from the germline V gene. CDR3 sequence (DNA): TGTGCCAGCAGTTTAATGCAGGGGGTGAATCAGCCCCAGCATTTT. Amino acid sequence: CASSLMQGVNQPQHF.

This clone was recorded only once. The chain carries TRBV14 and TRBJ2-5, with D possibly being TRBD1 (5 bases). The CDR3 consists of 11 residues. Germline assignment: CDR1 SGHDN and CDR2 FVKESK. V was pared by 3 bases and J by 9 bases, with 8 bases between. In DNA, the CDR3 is TGTGCCAGCAGCCAGGAAGGGGCCCAGTACTTC. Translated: CASSQEGAQYF. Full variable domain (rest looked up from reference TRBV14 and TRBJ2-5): EAGVTQFPSHSVIEKGQTVTLRCDPISGHDNLYWYRRVMGKEIKFLLHFVKESKQDESGMPNNRFLAERTGGTYSTLKVQPAELEDSGVYFCASSQEGAQYFGPGTRLLVL.

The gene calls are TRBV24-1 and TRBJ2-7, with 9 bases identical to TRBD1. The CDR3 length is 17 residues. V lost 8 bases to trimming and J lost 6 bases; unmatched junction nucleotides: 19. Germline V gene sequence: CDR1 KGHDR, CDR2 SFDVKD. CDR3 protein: CATMYPRDRVIRGEQYF. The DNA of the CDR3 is TGTGCCACCATGTACCCCCGGGACAGGGTTATACGGGGCGAGCAGTACTTC.

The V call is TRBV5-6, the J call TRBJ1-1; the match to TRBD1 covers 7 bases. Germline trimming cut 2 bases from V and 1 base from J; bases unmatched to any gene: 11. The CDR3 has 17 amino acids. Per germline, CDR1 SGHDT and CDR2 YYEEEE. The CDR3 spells CASSFWGRDRANTEAFF. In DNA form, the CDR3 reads TGTGCCAGCAGCTTCTGGGGAAGAGACAGGGCGAACACTGAAGCTTTCTTT.

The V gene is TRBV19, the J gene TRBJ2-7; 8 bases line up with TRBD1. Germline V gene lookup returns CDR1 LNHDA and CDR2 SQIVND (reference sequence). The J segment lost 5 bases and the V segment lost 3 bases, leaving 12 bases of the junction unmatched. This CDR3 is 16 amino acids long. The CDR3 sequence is CASSILPSGGLNEQYF. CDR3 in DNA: TGTGCCAGTAGTATCCTTCCGTCAGGGGGCCTTAACGAGCAGTACTTC.

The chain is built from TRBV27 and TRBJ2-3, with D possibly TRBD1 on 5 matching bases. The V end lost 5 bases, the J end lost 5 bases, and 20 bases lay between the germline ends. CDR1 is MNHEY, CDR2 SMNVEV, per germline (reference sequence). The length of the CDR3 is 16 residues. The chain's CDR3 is CASSRIGTGFKDTQYF. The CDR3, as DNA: TGTGCCAGCAGTCGGATCGGCACAGGCTTCAAAGATACGCAGTATTTT.

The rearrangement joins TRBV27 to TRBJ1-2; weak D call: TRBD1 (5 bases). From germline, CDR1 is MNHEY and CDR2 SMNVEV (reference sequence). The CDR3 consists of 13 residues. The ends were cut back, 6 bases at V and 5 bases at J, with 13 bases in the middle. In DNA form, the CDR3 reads TGTGCCAGCAGACCCCAGGGAAATTATGGCTACACCTTC. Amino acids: CASRPQGNYGYTF.

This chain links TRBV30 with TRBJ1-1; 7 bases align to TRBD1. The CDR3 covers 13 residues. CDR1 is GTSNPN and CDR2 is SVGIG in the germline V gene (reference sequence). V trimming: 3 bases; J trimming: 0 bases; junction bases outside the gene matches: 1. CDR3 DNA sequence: TGTGCCTGGAGGGGACAGATGAACACTGAAGCTTTCTTT. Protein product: CAWRGQMNTEAFF.

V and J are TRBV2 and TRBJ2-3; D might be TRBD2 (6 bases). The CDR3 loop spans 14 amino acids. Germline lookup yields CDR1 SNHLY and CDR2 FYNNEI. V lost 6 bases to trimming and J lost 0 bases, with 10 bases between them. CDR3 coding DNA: TGTGCCAGCAGAGTAGCGGTTAGCACAGATACGCAGTATTTT. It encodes CASRVAVSTDTQYF.

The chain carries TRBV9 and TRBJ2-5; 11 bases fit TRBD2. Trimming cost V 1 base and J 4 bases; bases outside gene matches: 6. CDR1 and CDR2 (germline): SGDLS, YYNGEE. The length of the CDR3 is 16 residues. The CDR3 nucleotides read TGTGCCAGCAGCGTAAATAGCGGGGGGGCCGGAGAGACCCAGTACTTC. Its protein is CASSVNSGGAGETQYF. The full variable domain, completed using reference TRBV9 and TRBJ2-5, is DSGVTQTPKHLITATGQRVTLRCSPRSGDLSVYWYQQSLDQGLQFLIQYYNGEERAKGNILERFSAQQFPDLHSELNLSSLELGDSALYFCASSVNSGGAGETQYFGPGTRLLVL.

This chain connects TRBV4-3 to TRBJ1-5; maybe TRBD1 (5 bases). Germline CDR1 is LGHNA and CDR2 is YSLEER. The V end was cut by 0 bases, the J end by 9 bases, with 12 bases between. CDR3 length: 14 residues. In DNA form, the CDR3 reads TGCGCCAGCAGCCAAGATACAGGTACAAGGCCCCAGCATTTT. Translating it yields CASSQDTGTRPQHF.

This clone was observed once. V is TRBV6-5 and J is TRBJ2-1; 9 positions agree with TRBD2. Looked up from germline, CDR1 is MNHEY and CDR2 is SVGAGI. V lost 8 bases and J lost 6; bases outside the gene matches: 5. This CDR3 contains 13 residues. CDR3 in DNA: TGTGCCAGCGGGAATAGCGGGAGCAATGAGCAGTTCTTC. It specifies CASGNSGSNEQFF.

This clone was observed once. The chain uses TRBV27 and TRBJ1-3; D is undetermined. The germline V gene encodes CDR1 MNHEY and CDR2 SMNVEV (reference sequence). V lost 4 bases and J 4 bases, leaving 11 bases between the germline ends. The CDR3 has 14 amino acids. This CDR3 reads CASSSPREGNTIYF. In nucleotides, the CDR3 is TGTGCCAGCAGTTCCCCGCGGGAAGGAAACACCATATATTTT.

CDR3 nucleotides: TGTGCCTGGAGTGGGCGGGGGCCGTTCCACACTGAAGCTTTCTTT. Translated: CAWSGRGPFHTEAFF. The chain carries TRBV30 and TRBJ1-1, with D perhaps matching TRBD1 (6 bases). The CDR3 covers 15 residues. CDR1 and CDR2 (germline): GTSNPN, SVGIG (reference sequence). The V and J ends lost 1 base and 3 bases respectively, with 15 bases between them.

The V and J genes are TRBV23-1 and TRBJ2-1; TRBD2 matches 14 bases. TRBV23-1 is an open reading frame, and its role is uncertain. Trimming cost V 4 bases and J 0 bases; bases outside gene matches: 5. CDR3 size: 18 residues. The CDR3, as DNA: TGCGCCAGCAGTCGACGACTAGCGGGAGGGAGCTCCTACAATGAGCAGTTCTTC. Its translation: CASSRRLAGGSSYNEQFF.

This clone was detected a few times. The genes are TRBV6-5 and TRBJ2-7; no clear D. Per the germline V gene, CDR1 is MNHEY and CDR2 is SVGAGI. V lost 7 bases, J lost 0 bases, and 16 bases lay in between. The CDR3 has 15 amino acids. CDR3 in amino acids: CASTLSEASSYEQYF. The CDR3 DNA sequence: TGTGCCAGCACCCTGAGCGAAGCAAGCTCCTACGAGCAGTACTTC.

The CDR3 DNA sequence: TGTGCCAGCTCCCGCGGACAGGGCGTGTCACCCCTCCACTTT. It translates to CASSRGQGVSPLHF. The rearrangement links TRBV18 to TRBJ1-6; 8 bases align to TRBD1. After removal of 6 bases from V and 10 bases from J, the junction contained 8 bases not matched to a gene. Germline assignment: CDR1 KGHSH and CDR2 LQKENI. The CDR3 covers 14 residues.

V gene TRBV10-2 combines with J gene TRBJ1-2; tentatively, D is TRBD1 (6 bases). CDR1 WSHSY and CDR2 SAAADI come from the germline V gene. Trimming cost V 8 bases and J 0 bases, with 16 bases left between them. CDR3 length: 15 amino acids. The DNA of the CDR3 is TGCGCCAGCGCAGGGGACCTAGACGCTAACTATGGCTACACCTTC. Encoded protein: CASAGDLDANYGYTF.

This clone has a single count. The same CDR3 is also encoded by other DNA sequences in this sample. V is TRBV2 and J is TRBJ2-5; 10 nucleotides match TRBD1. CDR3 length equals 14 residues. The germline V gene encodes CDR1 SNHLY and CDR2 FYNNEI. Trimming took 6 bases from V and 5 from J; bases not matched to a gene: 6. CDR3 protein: CASSKDRGQETQYF. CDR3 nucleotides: TGTGCCAGCAGCAAAGACAGGGGGCAGGAGACCCAGTACTTC.

The CDR3 reads CASSLPPVGTVSYEQYF. Here the CDR3 DNA reads TGTGCCAGCAGCTTGCCCCCCGTGGGGACAGTATCCTACGAGCAGTACTTC. This chain joins TRBV5-4 and TRBJ2-7, with 7 positions matching TRBD1. This CDR3 comprises 17 residues. Germline trimming cut 1 base from V and 1 base from J; bases unmatched to any gene: 11. Per the germline V gene, CDR1 is SGHNT and CDR2 is YYREEE (reference sequence).

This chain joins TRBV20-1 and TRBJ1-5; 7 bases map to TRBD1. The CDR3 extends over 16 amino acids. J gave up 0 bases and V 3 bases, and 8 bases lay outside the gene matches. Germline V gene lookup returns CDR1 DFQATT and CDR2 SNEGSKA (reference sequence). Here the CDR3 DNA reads TGCAGTGCTAGTTCGGCAGGGGGTGGTAGCAATCAGCCCCAGCATTTT. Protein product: CSASSAGGGSNQPQHF.

The CDR3 sequence is CASSISGGEISGNTIYF. DNA of the CDR3: TGTGCCAGTAGTATCTCGGGAGGGGAGATCTCTGGAAACACCATATATTTT. This chain uses TRBV19 with TRBJ1-3, with a weak D call TRBD1 (5 bases). CDR1 is LNHDA and CDR2 is SQIVND in the germline V gene (reference sequence). The length of the CDR3 is 17 residues. The V end lost 3 bases, the J end lost 0 bases, and 15 bases lay between the germline ends. Complete variable domain (other parts from reference TRBV19 and TRBJ1-3): DGGITQSPKYLFRKEGQNVTLSCEQNLNHDAMYWYRQDPGQGLRLIYYSQIVNDFQKGDIAEGYSVSREKKESFPLTVTSAQKNPTAFYLCASSISGGEISGNTIYFGEGSWLTVV.